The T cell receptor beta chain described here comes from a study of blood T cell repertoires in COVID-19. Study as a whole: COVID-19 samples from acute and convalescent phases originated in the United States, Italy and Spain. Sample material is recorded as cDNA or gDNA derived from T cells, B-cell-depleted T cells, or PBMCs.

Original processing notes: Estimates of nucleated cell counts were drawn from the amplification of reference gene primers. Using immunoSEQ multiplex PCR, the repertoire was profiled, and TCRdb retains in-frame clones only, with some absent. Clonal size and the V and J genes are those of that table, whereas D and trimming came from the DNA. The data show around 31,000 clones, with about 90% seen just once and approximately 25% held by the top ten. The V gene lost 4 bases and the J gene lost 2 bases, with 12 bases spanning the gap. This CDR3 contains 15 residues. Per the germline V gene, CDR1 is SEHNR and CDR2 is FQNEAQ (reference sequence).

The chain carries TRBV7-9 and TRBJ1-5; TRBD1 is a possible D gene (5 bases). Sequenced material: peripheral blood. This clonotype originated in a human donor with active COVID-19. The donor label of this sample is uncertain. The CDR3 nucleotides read TGTGCCAGCAGCTCCAGGGAGGAGGGCAATCAGCCCCAGCATTTT. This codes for CASSSREEGNQPQHF.